The text below deals with one TCR beta chain. The sample originates from a study of CD8 T cells in Susac syndrome. After extraction with the RNeasy kit, about 0.45 to 1 ug of the RNA was reverse transcribed using random hexamers. Coverage of TCR beta CDR3 amplification by immunoSEQ multiplex PCR extended to 54 Vbeta and 13 Jbeta. TCRdb processed the immunoSEQ multiplex PCR reads anew with MiXCR; each CDR3 protein has one entry. The data show roughly 200,000 distinct CDR3 sequences, about 94% seen once. High-throughput TCR beta sequencing covered peripheral CD8+ and CD4+ T cells. Bulk CD8+ and CD4+ cells came from magnetic negative isolation; CD8+ TEMRA by FACS. CDR3 length: 13 residues. Trimming took 0 bases from V and 2 from J, leaving 4 bases between them. Germline V CDR1 and CDR2: LNHNV, YYDKDF (reference sequence).

The receptor comes from a human donor in good health. The chain is built from TRBV15 and TRBJ1-1; D gene ambiguous. Sequencing used CD4+ T cells from PBMCs. CDR3 protein: CATSRDLNTEAFF. The CDR3 DNA reads as TGTGCCACCAGCAGAGATCTTAACACTGAAGCTTTCTTT.